This TCR beta chain is from a study of CXCR3-negative and CXCR3-positive naive CD8 T cells (dated by TCRdb to between 2018 and 2021). Background for the entire study: Some 130 million TRB reads were obtained in total, roughly 1.5 +/- 0.3 million reads per library. For the TRBV-TRBJ cluster analysis, the naive subsets came from a handful of donors, while the memory cells came from 3 donors. Diversity and physicochemical repertoire analyses were performed on 11 donors pooled from two independent experiments.

The germline V gene (reference sequence) supplies CDR1 DFQATT and CDR2 SNEGSKA. The CDR3 runs 14 residues from the cysteine to the phenylalanine. Only the protein is on record. The run used a NextSeq 550. The Human TCR Profiling Kit (MiLaboratory) was used to prepare UMI-labeled 5' RACE TRB cDNA libraries. cDNA synthesis used the entire amount of extracted RNA, and PCR amplification then used the entire amount of cDNA produced. Libraries were prepared in parallel with an identical number of PCR cycles. The authors processed their data as follows. MIGEC and MiXCR extracted about 50,000 +/- 10,000 unique UMI-labeled TRB cDNA molecules per library, requiring at least two reads per UMI. An average of around 40,000 +/- 10,000 functional in-frame TRB CDR3 nucleotide clonotypes without stop codons was found per library. After each sample was downsampled to 5000 UMI-labeled TRB molecules, VDJtools was used to calculate diversity metrics such as normalized Shannon-Wiener and Chao1. VDJtools was used to calculate clonotype-size-weighted physicochemical properties of the central five CDR3 residues, namely interaction energy, strength, volume and Kidera factor 4. TCRdb reprocessed the raw reads; every CDR3 protein sequence is a single record, and DNA is not supplied. The authors' filters were not applied to this entry. The sample table includes tens of thousands of distinct CDR3 sequences. Roughly 0.58% of the sample goes to the ten largest clones.

What the research found in general, with its limitations: Because CXCR3 expression was partially decreased after cryopreservation, freshly isolated PBMCs were used for most assays. Comparably high repertoire diversity was found in both naive subsets, whereas much lower repertoire diversity was found in memory CD8+ T cells. Within the same donor, TRBV-TRBJ usage looked similar between naive CXCR3-negative and CXCR3-positive cells, but memory cells had distinct patterns. Because surface CD5, which has been linked to self-reactivity in mice, was comparable between naive subsets, TCR interaction strength was also inferred from TRB CDR3 physicochemical properties. Compared with CXCR3-negative naive cells, CXCR3-positive naive cells had TRB CDR3s with higher hydrophobicity (lower Kidera factor 4), lower energy, and higher strength and volume indices.

As concerns this clonotype: Its binding antigen is unknown.

Each CD8+ T cell subset was flow-sorted in triplicate, and some 300,000 cells per subset were placed directly into RLT lysis buffer. To exclude memory contaminants, naive CD8+ T cells were stringently defined as CD45RO-CCR7+CD27+CD95-. Peripheral blood mononuclear cells were isolated from buffy coats using standard density gradient centrifugation. Naive CXCR3-negative and CXCR3-positive CD8+ T cells were flow-sorted on a FACSAria III. Total RNA was extracted from sorted cells with an RNeasy Mini Kit. The sequence joins TRBV20-1 to TRBJ1-6; TCRdb's D gene call, TRBD1, goes unchecked for lack of DNA. The clonotype originates from a human donor in good health. Some clones in this sample may be carry-over from other donors' samples. Source material: naive CXCR3+ CD8+ T cells from blood. The sample's cell subset or site, from its label and the paper: CD45RO-CCR7+CD27+CD95- naive CD8+ T cells expressing CXCR3 (TNR3+). The CDR3 corresponds to CSAKGTGGSSPLHF.